The source of this T cell receptor beta chain is a study of healthy donors' naive CD4 and CD8 T cells. General study results and limits: Bias from naive T cell homeostatic proliferation was not addressed. Bulk sequencing left alpha and beta chains unpaired.

Comment on this clonotype: Its antigen is currently unknown.

The V and J ends lost 0 bases and 8 bases respectively, with 19 bases between them. Germline CDR1 reads SQVTM; CDR2 reads ANQGSEA. The CDR3 has 15 amino acids. Naive CD4+ cells were sorted as CD4+CD8-CD45RO-CD45RA+; naive CD8+ as CD8+CD4-CD45RA+CD27bright. Each TCR library used 500 ng of total RNA and a linear amplification protocol. TCRdb reanalysed the reads using MiXCR and keeps one entry per CDR3 protein. This repertoire shows around 200,000 distinct CDR3 sequences, around 74% found once; its top ten account for roughly 2.4%. The V gene is TRBV29-1, the J gene TRBJ1-2; the D gene is possibly TRBD1 (5 bases). The TCR was taken from a pool of human donors in good health; the sample pools cells from several healthy donors. The sequenced material came from naive CD4+ and CD8+ T cells sorted from blood, pooled from several donors. CDR3 amino acids: CSVEDRKTVLNGYTF. For the CDR3, the DNA is TGCAGCGTTGAAGATAGGAAGACAGTCCTTAACGGCTACACCTTC.